This is a list of T cell receptor beta chains from one sample in a study of blood T cell repertoires in COVID-19. TCRdb's table, derived via immunoSEQ multiplex PCR, lists solely in-frame clones and lacks some. The table has around 300,000 clones, 90% seen once. The sequenced sample consisted of PBMCs or T cells enriched from blood (not recorded which). The receptors shown here come from a woman aged 18-29 years with acute COVID-19. Both conserved end residues are part of each CDR3. The D gene is left open where the match is weak. The size of a clone is reported for some rows only, either as once, few or many, or as a class for expanded clones.

V gene: TRBV16
D gene: -
J gene: TRBJ2-7
clone size: -
CDR3 DNA: TGTGCCAGCAGCCGTCTTGAGTACGAGCAGTACTTC
CDR3 protein: CASSRLEYEQYF

V gene: TRBV18
D gene: TRBD1
J gene: TRBJ2-3
clone size: once
CDR3 DNA: TGTGCCAGCTCACCTTTAGGGACAGGTGAGGGAGCGCAGTATTTT
CDR3 protein: CASSPLGTGEGAQYF

V gene: TRBV5-1
D gene: -
J gene: TRBJ2-7
clone size: -
CDR3 DNA: TGCGCCAGCAGCTTGGGGCCGGGGGAGCAGTACTTC
CDR3 protein: CASSLGPGEQYF

V gene: TRBV7-9
D gene: -
J gene: TRBJ1-5
clone size: -
CDR3 DNA: TGTGCCAGCAGCTTATCCCTCGGAGGGCGACGTCAGCCCCAGCATTTT
CDR3 protein: CASSLSLGGRRQPQHF

V gene: TRBV28
D gene: -
J gene: TRBJ1-1
clone size: -
CDR3 DNA: TGTGCCAGCAGCCCGGCGGGGGGGACTGAAGCTTTCTTT
CDR3 protein: CASSPAGGTEAFF

V gene: TRBV5-1
D gene: TRBD1
J gene: TRBJ1-6
clone size: once
CDR3 DNA: TGCGCCAGCAGCCCAACGACAGGGGGCAATTCACCCCTCCACTTT
CDR3 protein: CASSPTTGGNSPLHF

V gene: TRBV5-1
D gene: TRBD2
J gene: TRBJ2-3
clone size: -
CDR3 DNA: TGCGCCAGCAGCTTGTACGGTGCGGGAGGTTTCACAGATACGCAGTATTTT
CDR3 protein: CASSLYGAGGFTDTQYF

V gene: TRBV18
D gene: -
J gene: TRBJ1-3
clone size: -
CDR3 DNA: TGTGCCAGCTCACCGCAGGACTCGAACACCATATATTTT
CDR3 protein: CASSPQDSNTIYF

V gene: TRBV28
D gene: -
J gene: TRBJ1-1
clone size: -
CDR3 DNA: TGTGCCAGCAGTTTAACCGGGGTGGGTACTGAAGCTTTCTTT
CDR3 protein: CASSLTGVGTEAFF

V gene: TRBV7-9
D gene: TRBD1
J gene: TRBJ2-3
clone size: -
CDR3 DNA: TGTGCCGGGCTGGACAGGGAGGAAGATACGCAGTATTTT
CDR3 protein: CAGLDREEDTQYF

V gene: TRBV3-1/TRBV3-2
D gene: TRBD2
J gene: TRBJ2-5
clone size: -
CDR3 DNA: TGTGCCAGCAGCCAACAAAGCGGGGGAGAGACCCAGTACTTC
CDR3 protein: CASSQQSGGETQYF

V gene: TRBV19
D gene: TRBD1
J gene: TRBJ2-7
clone size: few
CDR3 DNA: TGTGCCAGTAGACCCGCGGCAGGGGGCTGGGACGAGCAGTACTTC
CDR3 protein: CASRPAAGGWDEQYF

V gene: TRBV6-5
D gene: -
J gene: TRBJ1-2
clone size: -
CDR3 DNA: TGTGCCAGCAGTTTAGTATCAAGCTATGGCTACACCTTC
CDR3 protein: CASSLVSSYGYTF

V gene: TRBV5-1
D gene: TRBD2
J gene: TRBJ2-3
clone size: -
CDR3 DNA: TGCGCCAGCAGCCAAGGACTAGCGGGAGGTGTGACAGATACGCAGTATTTT
CDR3 protein: CASSQGLAGGVTDTQYF

V gene: TRBV5-1
D gene: -
J gene: TRBJ2-5
clone size: -
CDR3 DNA: TGCGCCAGCAGCTCGGGAATGAGTAGGGAGACCCAGTACTTC
CDR3 protein: CASSSGMSRETQYF

V gene: TRBV3-1/TRBV3-2
D gene: -
J gene: TRBJ1-2
clone size: -
CDR3 DNA: TGTGCCAGCAGCCAAGATATCCGGGGAAGGGACTATGGCTACACCTTC
CDR3 protein: CASSQDIRGRDYGYTF

V gene: TRBV5-1
D gene: -
J gene: TRBJ1-2
clone size: -
CDR3 DNA: TGCGCCAGCAGCTTGGCGAGTCTCCAAAACTATGGCTACACCTTC
CDR3 protein: CASSLASLQNYGYTF

V gene: TRBV2
D gene: -
J gene: TRBJ1-5
clone size: few
CDR3 DNA: TGTGCCAGCAGCAAGTCAGGGCTCGGCAATCAGCCCCAGCATTTT
CDR3 protein: CASSKSGLGNQPQHF

V gene: TRBV10-3
D gene: TRBD2
J gene: TRBJ2-5
clone size: -
CDR3 DNA: TGTGCCATCAGGACGGCGGCTAGCGGGAGTGGCGAGACCCAGTACTTC
CDR3 protein: CAIRTAASGSGETQYF

V gene: TRBV28
D gene: -
J gene: TRBJ2-7
clone size: -
CDR3 DNA: TGTGCCAGCAGTTCGATCGGGAGCAACGAGCAGTACTTC
CDR3 protein: CASSSIGSNEQYF

V gene: TRBV2
D gene: -
J gene: TRBJ2-1
clone size: once
CDR3 DNA: TGTGCCAGCATTAAGGGGATACGGTACAATGAGCAGTTCTTC
CDR3 protein: CASIKGIRYNEQFF

V gene: TRBV7-9
D gene: -
J gene: TRBJ1-5
clone size: -
CDR3 DNA: TGTGCCAGCAGCTTAGCGGACGGGGTCCAGCATTTT
CDR3 protein: CASSLADGVQHF

V gene: TRBV7-9
D gene: TRBD1
J gene: TRBJ1-2
clone size: -
CDR3 DNA: TGTGCCAGCAGCTTAGCGACAGGGACAAACTATGGCTACACCTTC
CDR3 protein: CASSLATGTNYGYTF

V gene: TRBV14
D gene: TRBD1
J gene: TRBJ2-7
clone size: -
CDR3 DNA: TGTGCCAGCAGTGGACAGGGTTCGGAGCAGTACTTC
CDR3 protein: CASSGQGSEQYF

V gene: TRBV15
D gene: -
J gene: TRBJ1-6
clone size: -
CDR3 DNA: TGTGCCACCAGCACAAGAACAGGGACCTCACCCCTCCACTTT
CDR3 protein: CATSTRTGTSPLHF

V gene: TRBV19
D gene: -
J gene: TRBJ2-3
clone size: -
CDR3 DNA: TGTGCCAGTAGTATAACTAGCCTTAGCACAGATACGCAGTATTTT
CDR3 protein: CASSITSLSTDTQYF

V gene: TRBV11-3
D gene: TRBD2
J gene: TRBJ2-1
clone size: -
CDR3 DNA: TGTGCCAGCAGCCCTCGGGAGGGGGAGCAGTTCTTC
CDR3 protein: CASSPREGEQFF

V gene: TRBV19
D gene: -
J gene: TRBJ1-1
clone size: -
CDR3 DNA: TGTGCCAGTAGTCGGCAGGGCACGTTCGCCAACACTGAAGCTTTCTTT
CDR3 protein: CASSRQGTFANTEAFF

V gene: TRBV12-3/TRBV12-4
D gene: -
J gene: TRBJ2-7
clone size: -
CDR3 DNA: TGTGCCAGCATGCGTACAGGGTTGAACGAGCAGTACTTC
CDR3 protein: CASMRTGLNEQYF

V gene: TRBV3-1/TRBV3-2
D gene: -
J gene: TRBJ1-5
clone size: -
CDR3 DNA: TGTGCCAGCAGCCAAGATACCGGGGTTAGCAATCAGCCCCAGCATTTT
CDR3 protein: CASSQDTGVSNQPQHF

V gene: TRBV9
D gene: -
J gene: TRBJ1-4
clone size: -
CDR3 DNA: TGTGCCAGCAGCGCGCCGGGGAGGGGCGGGGACGAAAAACTGTTTTTT
CDR3 protein: CASSAPGRGGDEKLFF

V gene: TRBV28
D gene: -
J gene: TRBJ1-1
clone size: -
CDR3 DNA: TGTGCCAGCAGTCGACAGTTCAGGACTGAAGCTTTCTTT
CDR3 protein: CASSRQFRTEAFF

V gene: TRBV5-1
D gene: -
J gene: TRBJ1-3
clone size: -
CDR3 DNA: TGCGCCAGCAGCTTGGGACGAACTAAAATCGGTAGCTCTGGAAACACCATATATTTT
CDR3 protein: CASSLGRTKIGSSGNTIYF

V gene: TRBV28
D gene: -
J gene: TRBJ1-4
clone size: once
CDR3 DNA: TGTGCCAGCAACCGTCCGGGCAGGGTTGATGAAAAACTGTTTTTT
CDR3 protein: CASNRPGRVDEKLFF

V gene: TRBV3-1/TRBV3-2
D gene: -
J gene: TRBJ1-5
clone size: -
CDR3 DNA: TGTGCCAGCAGCCAGAACAGGGCCTATCAGCCCCAGCATTTT
CDR3 protein: CASSQNRAYQPQHF

V gene: TRBV21-1
D gene: -
J gene: TRBJ1-5
clone size: -
CDR3 DNA: TGTGCCAGCAGCGATGAGGGGGCGTGGAGCAATCAGCCCCAGCATTTT
CDR3 protein: CASSDEGAWSNQPQHF

V gene: TRBV3-1/TRBV3-2
D gene: -
J gene: TRBJ2-7
clone size: -
CDR3 DNA: TGTGCCAGCAGCCAAGACGTGGGAGAGCGCTACGAGCAGTACTTC
CDR3 protein: CASSQDVGERYEQYF

V gene: TRBV7-9
D gene: -
J gene: TRBJ1-5
clone size: once
CDR3 DNA: TGTGCCAGCAGCTCCGACCGGAGGATTAATCAGCCCCAGCATTTT
CDR3 protein: CASSSDRRINQPQHF

V gene: TRBV11-3
D gene: -
J gene: TRBJ2-1
clone size: -
CDR3 DNA: TGTGCCAGCAGCTCCAGACAAGGGACTGGTAAGTTCTTC
CDR3 protein: CASSSRQGTGKFF

V gene: TRBV6-4
D gene: -
J gene: TRBJ1-1
clone size: -
CDR3 DNA: TGTGCCAGCAGCGACACTACCGGGAACACTGAAGCTTTCTTT
CDR3 protein: CASSDTTGNTEAFF

V gene: TRBV28
D gene: TRBD2
J gene: TRBJ2-7
clone size: -
CDR3 DNA: TGTGCCAGCAGTTTGACAAGCGGGAGCTCCTACGAGCAGTACTTC
CDR3 protein: CASSLTSGSSYEQYF

V gene: TRBV28
D gene: -
J gene: TRBJ2-3
clone size: -
CDR3 DNA: TGTGCCAGCAGTGCGAGGGGCACAGATACGCAGTATTTT
CDR3 protein: CASSARGTDTQYF

V gene: TRBV28
D gene: -
J gene: TRBJ1-2
clone size: -
CDR3 DNA: TGTGCCAGCAGTTCACCCGGGTCTCGAGATGGCTACACCTTC
CDR3 protein: CASSSPGSRDGYTF

V gene: TRBV5-1
D gene: TRBD2
J gene: TRBJ2-1
clone size: -
CDR3 DNA: TGCGCCAGCAGCCCTACGGGGACTAGCGGGAGGGCCTGGTACAATGAGCAGTTCTTC
CDR3 protein: CASSPTGTSGRAWYNEQFF

V gene: TRBV6-5
D gene: TRBD1
J gene: TRBJ1-2
clone size: once
CDR3 DNA: TGTGCCAGCAGCCGGGACAGGGGATCGGCGTATGGCTACACCTTC
CDR3 protein: CASSRDRGSAYGYTF